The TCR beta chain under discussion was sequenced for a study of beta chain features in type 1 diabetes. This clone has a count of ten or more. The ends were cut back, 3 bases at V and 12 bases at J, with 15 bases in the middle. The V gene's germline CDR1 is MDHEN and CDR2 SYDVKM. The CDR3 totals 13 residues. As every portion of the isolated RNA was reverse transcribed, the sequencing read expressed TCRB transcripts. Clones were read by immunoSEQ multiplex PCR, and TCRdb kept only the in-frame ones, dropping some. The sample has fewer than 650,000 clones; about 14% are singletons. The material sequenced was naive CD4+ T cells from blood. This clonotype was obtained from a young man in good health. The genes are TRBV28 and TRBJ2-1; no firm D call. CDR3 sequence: CASSFTSVEVQFF. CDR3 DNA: TGTGCCAGCAGTTTTACGTCCGTTGAGGTGCAGTTCTTC.